The next 27 T cell receptor beta chains were all read from a single sample in a study of tumor and adjacent non-tumor tissue in lung cancer. A modified ARM-PCR protocol with three rounds of nested PCR amplified TCRbeta. TCRdb itself ran the multiplex PCR reads through MiXCR, one entry per CDR3 protein. The sample holds tens of thousands of distinct CDR3 sequences, around three quarters seen once. The template was RNA from unsorted bulk tissue. This non-tumor lung sample came from over 3 cm beyond the tumor edge. The sequencing input was distant non-tumor lung tissue. These receptors all come from a man in his fifties or sixties with non-small cell lung cancer.

The chain is built from TRBV5-6 and TRBJ1-6; a weak D match, TRBD1 (6 bases). V was pared by 2 bases and J by 10 bases, with 16 bases between. Germline V gene data show CDR1 as SGHDT and CDR2 as YYEEEE. The CDR3 spans 15 residues. CDR3 protein: CASSFRQGNRSPLHF. The CDR3 bases are TGTGCCAGCAGCTTTAGGCAGGGGAACAGATCACCCCTCCACTTT.

This clonotype was found a few times. The genes are TRBV5-1 and TRBJ2-2; tentatively, D is TRBD1 (5 bases). The CDR3 consists of 16 residues. The V gene lost 1 base and the J gene lost 0 bases, with 10 bases spanning the gap. Germline values: CDR1 SGHRS, CDR2 YFSETQ. The CDR3 DNA is TGCGCCAGCAGCTTGTTGGGGCCTTCGAACACCGGGGAGCTGTTTTTT. It is translated as CASSLLGPSNTGELFF.

With regard to this clonotype: A much bigger clone sits one base away, suggesting this may be a read error. This chain uses TRBV5-1 with TRBJ2-5, with TRBD1 matching over 7 bases. Germline trimming cut 1 base from V and 3 bases from J; bases unmatched to any gene: 9. Germline-derived CDR1 and CDR2 are SGHRS and YFSETQ. CDR3 length: 16 residues. CDR3 in amino acids: CASSLHGTEGEETQYF. CDR3 in DNA: TGCGCCAGCAGCTTGCACGGGACAGAGGGAGAAGAGACCCAGTACTTC.

This clonotype came up many times. The chain combines TRBV5-1 with TRBJ2-7; a possible D gene is TRBD1 (6 bases). The germline V gene has CDR1 SGHRS and CDR2 YFSETQ. Trimming left V 4 bases short and J 5 bases short, with 13 bases between. This CDR3 comprises 13 residues. DNA of the CDR3: TGCGCCAGCAGCCCATCACAGGGCCACGAGCAGTACTTC. Its protein is CASSPSQGHEQYF. Looking up the rest from reference TRBV5-1 and TRBJ2-7 gives the full variable domain: KAGVTQTPRYLIKTRGQQVTLSCSPISGHRSVSWYQQTPGQGLQFLFEYFSETQRNKGNFPGRFSGRQFSNSRSEMNVSTLELGDSALYLCASSPSQGHEQYFGPGTRLTVT.

In regard to this clonotype: Just one base apart from a much larger clone, this may be a read error. Because the CDR3 is missing its conserved closing phenylalanine or tryptophan, this is likely a read error. V is TRBV25-1 and J is TRBJ2-4, with 8 bases that match TRBD1. The germline V gene encodes CDR1 MGHDK and CDR2 SYGVNS. The CDR3 totals 18 residues. V was pared by 6 bases and J by 1 base, with 14 bases of the junction left unmatched. This CDR3 reads CASSGQGPAGVAKNIQYL. In nucleotides, the CDR3 is TGTGCCAGCAGCGGACAGGGTCCTGCCGGAGTGGCCAAAAACATTCAGTACCTC.

This clonotype was picked up a small number of times. An end of the junction differs from the germline gene, which may be a read error. The V gene is TRBV4-1, the J gene TRBJ1-1; TRBD1 matches 8 bases. The CDR3 length is 15 residues. Germline-derived CDR1 and CDR2 are MGHRA and YSYEKL. The CDR3 region has the DNA TGTGCCAGCAGCCAGAGGACAGGGAGAATCACTGAAGCTTTCTTT. The encoded protein is CASSQRTGRITEAFF.

Regarding this clonotype: A read error is likely, as this CDR3 ends without the conserved phenylalanine or tryptophan. The CDR3 DNA reads TGTGCCTGGAGTGTACCGGGACGGGGGAACATTCAGTACCTC. Translation gives CAWSVPGRGNIQYL. The chain employs TRBV30 and TRBJ2-4; tentatively, D is TRBD2 (6 bases). V lost 0 bases and J 7 bases, leaving 13 bases between the germline ends. The CDR3 runs to 14 residues. CDR1 is GTSNPN, CDR2 SVGIG, per germline (reference sequence).

A word on this clonotype: This is likely a read error, given that the CDR3 carries no conserved phenylalanine or tryptophan at its end. The rearrangement links TRBV11-3 to TRBJ2-1, with D hard to call. Germline assignment: CDR1 SGHNT and CDR2 YENEEA. The CDR3 has 14 residues. The CDR3 DNA sequence: TGTACCAGCAGCTTAGGGCATACCTACAATGAGCAGTTCTTA. This sequence encodes CTSSLGHTYNEQFL.

This clonotype was seen a single time. The V gene is TRBV4-1, the J gene TRBJ1-1; 10 nucleotides agree with TRBD1. The V segment lost 3 bases and the J segment 6 bases; nucleotides outside the gene matches: 7. Per the germline V gene, CDR1 is MGHRA and CDR2 is YSYEKL. The CDR3 totals 15 residues. The chain's CDR3 is CASSHVGQGIPEAFF. The CDR3 DNA reads as TGCGCCAGCAGCCATGTGGGACAGGGGATACCTGAAGCTTTCTTT.

Comment on this clonotype: A read error is likely, as this CDR3 ends without the conserved phenylalanine or tryptophan. The chain has TRBV6-1 and TRBJ1-2; 8 nucleotides agree with TRBD1. Looked up from germline, CDR1 is MNHNS and CDR2 is SASEGT. This CDR3 has 15 residues. Unmatched junction bases numbered 9, after V lost 4 bases and J lost 5 bases. The CDR3 DNA follows: TGTGCCAGCAGTGTCGTAACAGGGGGGGCATATGGCTACACCATC. The encoded protein is CASSVVTGGAYGYTI.

The V and J genes are TRBV28 and TRBJ2-4, with 10 bases fitting TRBD1. This CDR3 has 19 residues. From germline, CDR1 is MDHEN and CDR2 SYDVKM. Trimming at V came to 6 bases and at J to 2 bases, leaving 16 bases not matched to a gene. In DNA, the CDR3 is TGTGCCAGCAGGCCACCGACAGGGGGCTCCAGCACATCCAAAAACATTCAGTACTTC. Protein sequence: CASRPPTGGSSTSKNIQYF.

This clonotype came up many times. The CDR3 sequence: CSASQLAGQSYEQYF. The DNA of the CDR3 is TGCAGTGCTAGTCAACTAGCGGGGCAATCCTACGAGCAGTACTTC. The chain combines TRBV20-1 with TRBJ2-7; 10 bases match TRBD2. CDR3 length equals 15 residues. Germline V gene lookup returns CDR1 DFQATT and CDR2 SNEGSKA (reference sequence). V gave up 3 bases and J gave up 1 base; unmatched junction bases: 6.

The rearrangement uses TRBV10-1 and TRBJ2-6; 7 nucleotides agree with TRBD1. Trimming removed 9 bases from V and 9 bases from J; junction bases left unmatched: 17. The CDR3 runs to 16 residues. Germline V gene sequence: CDR1 WNHNN, CDR2 SYGVQD (reference sequence). The CDR3 nucleotides are TGCGCCAGTAGTCCGGGACAGTCAGGTGGAGTCAACGTCCTGACTTTC. Its protein is CASSPGQSGGVNVLTF.

The V gene is TRBV5-1, the J gene TRBJ2-7; 7 bases agree with TRBD2. In germline, CDR1 is SGHRS, CDR2 YFSETQ. The ends lost 4 bases at V and 5 bases at J; junction bases unmatched: 9. The CDR3 has 14 amino acids. Written as DNA, the CDR3 is TGCGCCAGCAGCCGAGCAGGGACTATGGACGAGCAGTACTTC. It translates to CASSRAGTMDEQYF.

Turning to this clonotype: A read error may produce the germline difference seen at one junction end. The chain has TRBV4-2 and TRBJ2-7; D is tentatively TRBD1 or TRBD2 (5 bases each). The CDR3 totals 14 residues. CDR1 LGHNA and CDR2 YNFKEQ come from the germline V gene. The CDR3 DNA follows: TGTGCCGGCAGCCCGACATGGGGTAGGGACGAGCGGTACTTC. Its protein product is CAGSPTWGRDERYF.

As concerns this clonotype: One end of the junction varies from germline; a read error may be responsible. The chain carries TRBV4-2 and TRBJ1-5, with unresolved D. The length of the CDR3 is 15 residues. The germline V gene encodes CDR1 LGHNA and CDR2 YNFKEQ. CDR3 coding DNA: TGTGCCAGCAGTCAAACCGGAAAGGGCAAGCAGCCCCAGCATTTT. Its translation: CASSQTGKGKQPQHF.

In the case of this clonotype: Sequence at one end of the junction differs from germline and may be a read error. This chain uses TRBV4-1 with TRBJ2-3; 9 bases fit TRBD1. This CDR3 contains 14 residues. CDR1 is MGHRA, CDR2 YSYEKL, per germline. In nucleotides, the CDR3 is TGCGCCGGCAGCCGGGACAGGGGCACAGATACGCAGTATTTT. As protein: CAGSRDRGTDTQYF.

Regarding this clonotype: Compared with germline, one end of the junction differs, possibly owing to a read error. The genes are TRBV29-1 and TRBJ2-7; the match to TRBD2 covers 7 bases. The CDR3 is made up of 12 amino acids. Germline V gene data show CDR1 as SQVTM and CDR2 as ANQGSEA. Written as DNA, the CDR3 is TGCAGCGTTGAAGGAGGGGACTACGAGAAGTGCTTC. Amino acid sequence: CSVEGGDYEKCF.

This clonotype has only a few counts. The chain uses TRBV12-3 or TRBV12-4 and TRBJ2-2, with 9 positions matching TRBD1. The J segment lost 4 bases and the V segment lost 9 bases, leaving 12 bases of the junction unmatched. The CDR3 has 16 residues. CDR3 nucleotides: TGTGCCAGTAGCTCTGGGACAGGGTGGAGCACCGGGGAGCTGTTTTTT. Protein sequence: CASSSGTGWSTGELFF.

Only one count was recorded for this clonotype. A junction end diverges from the germline sequence, so it may reflect a read error. V and J are TRBV11-1 and TRBJ2-1, with D maybe TRBD1 (6 bases). CDR1 and CDR2 from the germline V gene are SGHAT and FQDESV (reference sequence). The CDR3 totals 13 residues. The CDR3, as DNA: TGTGCCAGCAGCGAAGGTTACGGCAATGGACAGTTTTTC. Translating gives CASSEGYGNGQFF.

On this clonotype itself: The junction and the germline gene differ at one end; a read error may be behind it. The V and J genes are TRBV6-5 and TRBJ1-1, with unresolved D. The CDR3 contains 15 residues. The germline gives CDR1 MNHEY, CDR2 SVGAGI. The CDR3 sequence is CAGSYGGHVSTEAFF. For the CDR3, the DNA is TGTGCCGGCAGTTACGGCGGTCATGTGTCCACCGAAGCTTTCTTT.

The chain's CDR3 is CASSVTGDTGELFF. Written as DNA, the CDR3 is TGTGCCAGCAGCGTAACAGGGGATACCGGGGAGCTGTTTTTT. The V and J genes are TRBV9 and TRBJ2-2, with 7 bases aligning to TRBD1. After removal of 1 base from V and 5 bases from J, the junction contained 2 bases not matched to a gene. Germline assignment: CDR1 SGDLS and CDR2 YYNGEE. This CDR3 has 14 amino acids.

With respect to this clonotype: A much larger clone sits a single nucleotide away, making a read error possible. The chain is built from TRBV5-1 and TRBJ1-3; D gene ambiguous. Per the germline V gene, CDR1 is SGHRS and CDR2 is YFSETQ. The length of the CDR3 is 15 residues. This chain's CDR3 is CASSLEGHSGNSIYF. The DNA for the CDR3 is TGCGCCAGCAGCTTGGAGGGTCACTCTGGAAACTCCATATATTTT.

Comments on this clonotype: This may arise from a read error, as a much more abundant clone is one base away. The V gene is TRBV30, the J gene TRBJ2-7; D is uncertain. The CDR3 totals 15 residues. CDR1 and CDR2 (germline): GTSNPN, SVGIG (reference sequence). The CDR3 region is CTWSVPTQISYEQYF. The CDR3 DNA is TGTACCTGGAGTGTACCCACTCAAATCTCCTACGAGCAGTACTTC. The entire variable domain, with the rest obtained from reference TRBV30 and TRBJ2-7, is as follows: SQTIHQWPATLVQPVGSPLSLECTVEGTSNPNLYWYRQAAGRGLQLLFYSVGIGQISSEVPQNLSASRPQDRQFILSSKKLLLSDSGFYLCTWSVPTQISYEQYFGPGTRLTVT.

This clonotype has only one observation. In this CDR3 the conserved last residue, phenylalanine or tryptophan, is missing, so a read error is likely. CDR3 sequence (DNA): TGTGCCAGCAGTCGACAGGGTAGGAATAACTATGACTACACCTAC. This translates into CASSRQGRNNYDYTY. This chain connects TRBV6-5 to TRBJ1-2; the match to TRBD1 covers 7 bases. Germline CDR1 reads MNHEY; CDR2 reads SVGAGI. The CDR3 is 15 residues long.

This clonotype was recorded only once. The CDR3 here is CASCLFKTSLNEQFF. The CDR3 DNA is TGTGCCAGCTGCCTATTCAAAACATCTCTCAATGAGCAGTTCTTC. The chain carries TRBV14 and TRBJ2-1; D is unclear. V was shortened by 8 bases and J by 6 bases, with 20 bases between the two germline ends. Germline CDR1 is SGHDN and CDR2 is FVKESK. The CDR3 consists of 15 residues.

For this clonotype: This may be a read error: a much more frequent sequence differs by one nucleotide. The chain uses TRBV28 and TRBJ2-7; a possible D gene is TRBD1 (6 bases). Trimming took 6 bases from V and 0 from J, leaving 12 bases between them. Germline CDR1 reads MDHEN; CDR2 reads SYDVKM. CDR3 length: 14 residues. The CDR3 spells CASRQTGRSYEQYF. Written as DNA, the CDR3 is TGTGCCAGCAGACAGACAGGCCGCTCCTACGAGCAGTACTTC.